This TCR beta chain was captured in a study of T cells after yellow fever vaccination. Researchers made TCR cDNA using 5'RACE template switching, and this step added a universal primer site and UMIs. Via MiXCR, TCRdb re-called the 5' RACE reads, giving one row per CDR3 protein. The sample carries about 300,000 distinct CDR3 sequences, approximately 10% recorded once. This clonotype was detected only a few times. The starting material was CD4+ T cells sorted from PBMCs, obtained 5 days after the yellow fever booster vaccination. The source of this sequence is a man aged 18 to 29 who received the YFV17D yellow fever vaccine.

The CDR3 coding sequence is TGCGCCAGCAGCCAAGGTCACGTTAACACTGAAGCTTTCTTT. Translating it yields CASSQGHVNTEAFF. The chain has TRBV4-1 and TRBJ1-1; D is unresolved. Germline-derived CDR1 and CDR2 are MGHRA and YSYEKL. The CDR3 covers 14 residues. V dropped 1 base and J dropped 2 bases, with 8 bases sitting between them.